The present T cell receptor (beta chain) was sequenced within a study of beta chain features in type 1 diabetes. cDNA synthesis used the whole RNA isolate, giving expressed TCRB sequences. Some clones are missing from TCRdb's copy, which holds only in-frame ones; the method was immunoSEQ multiplex PCR. The sample records hundreds of thousands of clones, less than 15% being singletons. This clone was observed at least ten times. The TCR comes from a man aged 25 to 40 in good health. The sample was central memory CD4+ T cells from blood.

The CDR3 region has the DNA TGTGCCAGCAGCTGGGACAATACCGAGCAGTACGTC. This sequence encodes CASSWDNTEQYV. The genes are TRBV7-9 and TRBJ2-7; D is perhaps TRBD1 (6 bases). This CDR3 is built from 12 residues. The V end lost 4 bases, the J end lost 6 bases, and 10 bases lay between the germline ends. CDR1 and CDR2 (germline): SEHNR, FQNEAQ (reference sequence).